This TCR beta chain derives from a study of cytomegalovirus exposure and HLA in healthy donors (TCRdb year 2017). Concerning the study at large: An earlier analysis of roughly 500 of the donors reported about 250 Gb of sequence data and 117 million unique TCR beta sequences from roughly 200 million T cells. An early release covering roughly 600 HLA-typed donors comprised 250 to 350 gigabases of sequencing data and around 86 million unique TCR sequences. Of the roughly 390 genotyped donors, 70% to 90% were placed in the genetic ancestry cluster associated with self-reported Caucasian donors. The study aimed to test whether signatures of past pathogen exposure could be identified by cataloging public T cell receptors. The T cell repertoires of around 670 subjects were profiled by immunosequencing and related to cytomegalovirus serostatus. In addition to the first cohort of 650 to 750 subjects, a separate validation cohort of approximately 110 different subjects was used. The study combined high-throughput TCR immunosequencing, statistical association of individual TCRs with disease status, and machine learning to predict cytomegalovirus infection status. A later analysis re-examined previously published TCR beta repertoires from 500 to 700 donors and added high-resolution HLA genotyping to investigate patterns of TCR occurrence. Rather than drawing on any new phenotypic data, the later analysis identified candidate immune exposures from TCR beta sequences and the way those sequences occurred across donors. In an earlier analysis of several hundred of the donors, high-throughput TCR beta sequencing was used to judge whether each TCR beta V gene segment behaved as functional or pseudogenic. Donor age, sex, ethnicity and CMV serostatus were compiled alongside the repertoire data. Genome-wide SNP genotypes for about 65% of the roughly 700 donors were used in a later genetic analysis, which treated that subset as a discovery cohort. All discovery cohort repertoires had been generated on a single sequencing platform. Both class I and class II loci were covered by HLA typing, at four-digit resolution. The number of typed donors differed by locus: 629-630 for A, B, C, DRB1 and DQB1; 522 for DQA1; approximately 610 for DPA1; and some 450 for DPB1. A handful of DR-DQ haplotypes were handled as single units for association and clustering because linkage in the cohort was strong. Across approximately 400 genotyped donors of the cohort, an average of approximately 240,000 unique TCR beta nucleotide sequences per donor were sequenced, and around 19% of those sequences were non-productive. What the research found in general, with its limitations: A later analysis found that TCR association rates varied across HLA loci, with DRB1 alleles showing the most associated TCRs and HLA-C alleles the fewest. When HLA alleles, especially DR and DQ, strongly co-occurred, TCR associations were difficult to assign to individual alleles. At a false discovery rate of 0.05, a later analysis linked roughly 17,000 TCR beta sequences to specific HLA alleles. A further reported finding was that TCR beta sequences accurately predicted the HLA-A and HLA-B alleles for most subjects in the first cohort. A later analysis found that HLA-associated TCR beta chains were more clonally expanded and had lower generation probabilities than equally common non-associated chains. In an earlier analysis of 587 of the donors, most TCR beta V segments appeared in productive rearrangements about 87% or about 30% of the time, broadly matching IMGT annotations. A later analysis reported that several top co-occurrence clusters appeared linked to parvovirus B19, influenza, CMV and Epstein-Barr virus. In vitro tests confirmed that a few of the cytomegalovirus-associated TCR beta chains recognize cytomegalovirus antigens. Some IMGT-functional V segments, including TRBV6-2 and TRBV6-3, could not be distinguished by the 87-base-pair reads and were therefore excluded. Linkage disequilibrium might explain the correlated functional status among segregating V segments, but an unknown experimental factor could not be excluded. Roughly uniform sequencing depth across donors was assumed in presence/absence analyses, although this assumption may not hold. Most CMV-associated TCR beta chains appeared to be HLA-restricted in a later analysis, and the HLA associations seemed to be driven largely by CMV exposure. V-gene and J-gene trimming of TCR beta chains was associated with a missense DCLRE1C variant in a later genetic analysis, and the association was replicated in an independent cohort. A group of highly shared sequence variants was considered likely to be a technical artifact of the sequencing pipeline. According to a later genetic analysis, donors in an Asian-associated ancestry cluster had fewer N-insertions in productive TCRs than the approximately 610-donor mean. Most TCR sequences were observed very rarely across donors, whereas some public TCRs were present in many individuals. CMV serostatus was the only immune exposure information available for the cohort. Because counts were too low, about 18 rarely observed V segments, including chromosome 9 orphons, were left out of the earlier analysis of 587 of the donors. In both the original and validation cohorts, the classifier was reported to diagnose cytomegalovirus status with high specificity and sensitivity. Only TCR beta chains were sequenced in this cohort, and the absence of alpha or paired-chain data limited detectable features. The authors suggested that the approach could potentially be extended to other disease states and immunological phenotypes. Because some donors lacked HLA typing at each locus, the association tests relied only on the typed subset. The study gave a list of under 200 TCR beta chains associated with cytomegalovirus.

Library prep was done by the immunoSEQ multiplex PCR assay. A mixture of 60 forward primers for TCR Vbeta segments and 13 reverse primers for TCR Jbeta segments was used in the multiplex PCR. The CDR3 region of rearranged TCR beta genes was amplified from genomic DNA by a multiplex PCR assay. The Illumina HiSeq System was used to sequence the amplified TCR beta libraries as 87-base-pair reads. The study's processing was this. Across the 640 or so repertoires, a later analysis counted tens of millions of unique TCR beta chains, 9.5 million to 13 million of which were shared by at least two donors. A nearest-neighbor algorithm error-corrected the raw reads and collapsed the reads into unique sequences, merging closely related sequences to remove PCR and sequencing errors. Alignment of CDR3 sequences to IMGT reference sequences was used to assign V, D and J gene segments. Each retained sequence needed at least a six-nucleotide match to both a V gene segment and a J gene segment. Rearrangements were called productive when the CDR3 lacked stop codons and stayed in frame with V and J; all others were non-productive. Following IMGT convention, CDR3 was defined as the stretch from the second conserved V-encoded cysteine to the conserved J-encoded phenylalanine. Sequences without an unambiguous match to a single V gene segment were excluded from the earlier analysis of approximately 560 of the donors. In an earlier analysis of 450 to 750 of the donors, a V segment was called functional when productive rearrangements were above 56.7%, and segregating when the standard deviation between donors exceeded 5%. A statistical classification framework was built to diagnose cytomegalovirus status from the catalog of TCR beta chain sequences. In a later analysis, V and J genes were assigned by comparing TCR nucleotide sequences against IMGT/GENE-DB human TR gene sequences. The TCRdist pipeline was used in a later analysis to assign CDR3 sequences and most-parsimonious VDJ recombination scenarios. In a later analysis, every TCR beta chain was defined by the combination of its CDR3 amino acid sequence and its V-gene family, and reads without a unique V-gene family were dropped. A later analysis removed 600 or so highly shared, low-generation-probability nucleotide sequences to deal with suspected cross-contamination and a sequencing artifact. In a later analysis, a clonal expansion index for each public chain was calculated from normalized within-repertoire ranks of inferred template counts. In a later analysis, generation probabilities were computed using a VDJ recombination model fitted to out-of-frame rearrangements, and the results were checked against IGoR. A later analysis scored TCR-TCR, TCR-HLA and TCR-CMV co-occurrence with hypergeometric tests, applying a repertoire-size bias correction to TCR pairs. To estimate false discovery rates, a later analysis permuted the HLA or CMV assignments 20 times. In a later analysis, co-occurring TCRs were grouped using DBSCAN, and TCRdist sequence similarity was added for clustering within HLA-allele-positive subsets. Co-occurrence clustering excluded repertoires with fewer than 30,000 or more than 120,000 public chains, plus five with anomalous nucleotide sharing. Here the immuneACCESS table is served through TCRdb, limited to in-frame sequences with V and J called. Missing clones are a known gap in these copies; in checked studies unresolved V genes cover under half, and the rest lacks a known reason. For V, J and clone size, that table is used; D and trimming come from the DNA. Recorded for this sample are 110,000 to 150,000 clones; approximately 82% of them occurred a single time. The ten largest clones take up about 3.2% of the sample.

V and J are truncated by 0 bases and 1 base respectively, leaving an intervening sequence of 12 bases. CDR1 and CDR2, per the germline V gene, are MNHEY and SVGAGI. The CDR3, from cysteine to phenylalanine, totals 16 residues. Only the CDR3 DNA is retained, 48 bases long and in frame from the first base. The cohort was made up of approximately 670 healthy bone marrow donors. At the time of sampling, all cohort members were nominally healthy, though unrecorded immune exposures were likely present. The donor tested CMV seropositive, placing the donor among the 289 seropositive members of the cohort. Each donor provided a peripheral blood sample, and peripheral blood mononuclear cells were used for TCR beta sequencing. The Qiagen DNeasy Blood Extraction Kit was used to extract genomic DNA from the blood cell samples. A word on this clone: Its antigen specificity is not known. Base qualities are not at hand, and no much larger clone is one base apart.

The sequence was collected from a man in his late teens or twenties in good health and CMV-seropositive. Recombination linked TRBV6-5 to TRBJ1-1; matching of 5 bases hints at TRBD1 as the D gene. The material sequenced was PBMCs. The CDR3 loop reads CASSYSKSQANTEAFF. DNA sequence: TGTGCCAGCAGTTACTCGAAGTCACAGGCGAACACTGAAGCTTTCTTT.